Reported below is one TCR beta chain. The data were obtained in a study of T cells in Graves' hyperthyroidism and ophthalmopathy. The CDR3 contains 19 residues. Germline V gene sequence: CDR1 LNHNV, CDR2 YYDKDF (reference sequence). V was shortened by 3 bases and J by 0 bases, with 21 bases between the two germline ends. Template material for amplifying TCR beta CDR3 regions consisted of RNA transcripts. Carried out on the TCR CDR3, a first-round RT-PCR used the HTBI primer set. TCRdb recomputed calls from the multiplex PCR reads with MiXCR, one row per CDR3 protein. The sample has about 740,000 distinct CDR3 sequences, approximately 14% seen once.

The sequence came from a young woman with Graves' hyperthyroidism. The sample taken for sequencing was blood. The rearrangement links TRBV15 to TRBJ1-3; a possible D gene is TRBD1 (6 bases). CDR3 loop: CATSRDRLVTGSSGNTIYF. The CDR3 DNA sequence: TGTGCCACCAGCAGGGATAGACTGGTGACAGGCAGCTCTGGAAACACCATATATTTT. The full variable domain, rest sourced from reference TRBV15 and TRBJ1-3, is DAMVIQNPRYQVTQFGKPVTLSCSQTLNHNVMYWYQQKSSQAPKLLFHYYDKDFNNEADTPDNFQSRRPNTSFCFLDIRSPGLGDTAMYLCATSRDRLVTGSSGNTIYFGEGSWLTVV.